These T cell receptor beta chains were read from a single sample in a study of cytomegalovirus exposure and HLA in healthy donors. Sequencing was performed with immunoSEQ multiplex PCR; in TCRdb, only in-frame clones are kept and a portion is missing. The repertoire holds 100,000 or so clones, with around 76% as singletons. Sequenced: PBMCs. The receptor source for this set is a woman in her forties in good health and CMV-seropositive. Both conserved end residues are part of each CDR3. A D gene is named only where the DNA matches it firmly. Not all rows give a size; the values are once, few, many and, for expanded clones, a class.

d_call clone_size j_call v_call cdr3_nt cdr3_aa
TRBD2 once TRBJ2-1 TRBV9 TGTGCCAGCAGCGTGGGCCAGGGGACTAGCGGGGGAACCAATGAGCAGTTCTTC CASSVGQGTSGGTNEQFF
TRBD1 - TRBJ1-2 TRBV6-7 TGTGCCAGCAGTACCGACAGGGACGGCTACACCTTC CASSTDRDGYTF
TRBD1 once TRBJ1-4 TRBV7-9 TGTGCCAGCAGCTTGGGGACAGGAAATGAAAAACTGTTTTTT CASSLGTGNEKLFF
- - TRBJ2-7 TRBV6-5 TGTGCCAGCACCCCTCCAGGCAGCACCTACGAGCAGTACTTC CASTPPGSTYEQYF
- - TRBJ2-5 TRBV15 TGTGCCACCAGCAGGCGCCGGACAGCCTCTCAAGAGACCCAGTACTTC CATSRRRTASQETQYF
- - TRBJ1-1 TRBV6-5 TGTGCCAGCAGACCGGGACTCTCAGGCACTGAAGCTTTCTTT CASRPGLSGTEAFF
- few TRBJ1-1 TRBV5-1 TGCGCCAGCAGCCCGGAGGGGGGAGGGGGCACTGAAGCTTTCTTT CASSPEGGGGTEAFF
- - TRBJ1-4 TRBV2 TGTGCCAGCAGTGACATCATGCGTGAAAAACTGTTTTTT CASSDIMREKLFF
- - TRBJ1-1 TRBV6-5 TGTGCCAGCAGTTACTCCGGGACACTTAACACTGAAGCTTTCTTT CASSYSGTLNTEAFF
TRBD1 once TRBJ2-1 TRBV6-5 TGTGCCAGCAGTTACCAGGACAGGGCAAGGGGTGAGCAGTTCTTC CASSYQDRARGEQFF
- few TRBJ1-5 TRBV30 TGTGCCTGGAGTGGAGGGAATCAGCCCCAGCATTTT CAWSGGNQPQHF
- - TRBJ2-5 TRBV18 TGTGCCAGCTCACCACCGGGACTCAAAGGGACCCAGTACTTC CASSPPGLKGTQYF
TRBD1 - TRBJ2-7 TRBV6-1 TGTGCCAGCAGTGAAGCGCTCCCCGGGACAGGCTCCTACGAGCAGTACTTC CASSEALPGTGSYEQYF
- - TRBJ2-5 TRBV5-4 TGTGCCAGCAGCGTACTCGGGTCGCGTGAGACCCAGTACTTC CASSVLGSRETQYF
- - TRBJ2-7 TRBV4-1 TGCGCCAGCAGCCTTAGGGACTTCACCTACGAGCAGTACTTC CASSLRDFTYEQYF
- - TRBJ2-7 TRBV12-5 TGTGCTAGTGGTTTGATATCCGGGAATGGGCCCTACGAGCAGTACTTC CASGLISGNGPYEQYF
TRBD2 - TRBJ2-3 TRBV7-2 TGTGCCAGCAGCGCACTAGCGGGTAGCACAGATACGCAGTATTTT CASSALAGSTDTQYF
- - TRBJ1-2 TRBV7-2 TGTGCCAGCAGCCCCCCGGCAGGGAATTATGGCTACACCTTC CASSPPAGNYGYTF
- - TRBJ1-5 TRBV7-8 TGTGCCAGCAATGCAGGGTTTTCGAGCAATCAGCCCCAGCATTTT CASNAGFSSNQPQHF
- - TRBJ1-1 TRBV6-5 TGTGCCAGCAGTTACTCAGGGGTATACACTGAAGCTTTCTTT CASSYSGVYTEAFF
TRBD1 - TRBJ1-2 TRBV30 TGTGCCTGGACGACAGGGCTGGGCTATGGCTACACCTTC CAWTTGLGYGYTF
TRBD1 - TRBJ2-7 TRBV5-1 TGCGCCAGCAGCTCCAGGACAGGGGGCTACGAGCAGTACTTC CASSSRTGGYEQYF
TRBD1 - TRBJ1-1 TRBV19 TGTGCCAGTAGTTCGGACAGGGCGAGCACTGAAGCTTTCTTT CASSSDRASTEAFF
- many TRBJ1-1 TRBV10-3 TGTGCCATCAGGACCGGGACTTACACTGAAGCTTTCTTT CAIRTGTYTEAFF
TRBD1 - TRBJ2-3 TRBV30 TGTGCCTGGAGTTCAGGTCAGGGGGCCGGTCCGGCAGATACGCAGTATTTT CAWSSGQGAGPADTQYF
- - TRBJ2-3 TRBV4-2 TGTGCCAGCAGCCAAGCGGGGAGCCGCGGGTACGTTACGCAGTATTTT CASSQAGSRGYVTQYF